Below, 3 T cell receptor beta chains from the same sample are listed, as sequenced in a study of T and B cells in COVID-19 patients. Multiplex PCR with BIOMED2 TRB-A/B primer pools amplified TRB rearrangements. Via MiXCR, TCRdb re-called the multiplex PCR reads, giving one row per CDR3 protein. Found here are thousands of distinct CDR3 sequences, 27% of them singletons; the top ten hold around 38%. Blood genomic DNA input for TRB amplification was 250-500 ng. Sequencing was done on a sample of blood. The receptor source for this set is a human donor with active COVID-19.

The V and J genes are TRBV12-3 or TRBV12-4 and TRBJ2-2; 8 nucleotides line up with TRBD2. The CDR3 contains 16 residues. Trimming cost V 6 bases and J 7 bases; bases outside gene matches: 13. The CDR3: CASSLSAGGLSGELFF. DNA for the CDR3: TGTGCCAGCAGCCTCAGTGCGGGGGGCCTTAGCGGGGAGCTGTTTTTT.

By its share, this clonotype is medium-sized (0.01 to 0.1%). CDR3 bases: TGTGCCAGCAGCCCCAGACGGAACACTGAAGCTTTCTTT. Translated, it gives CASSPRRNTEAFF. The chain recombines TRBV5-5 with TRBJ1-1, with unresolved D. Germline loops: CDR1 SGHKS, CDR2 YYEKEE (reference sequence). V lost 4 bases and J 1 base, leaving 8 bases between the germline ends. This CDR3 is 13 amino acids long.

This chain joins TRBV28 and TRBJ1-1, with D tentatively TRBD1 (5 bases). Germline assignment: CDR1 MDHEN and CDR2 SYDVKM. Deletions cut 0 bases from V and 0 bases from J, with 17 bases between. The CDR3 sequence is 18 residues long. In DNA, the CDR3 is TGTGCCAGCAGTTTATGGGGGGGGGGAAGAAGGATGAACACTGAAGCTTTCTTT. The encoded protein is CASSLWGGGRRMNTEAFF.